This TCR beta chain was found in a study of cytomegalovirus exposure and HLA in healthy donors. Overall study context: Counted in an early data release were about 86 million unique TCRs from HLA-typed donors.

This CDR3 is 13 amino acids long. V shed 2 bases, J shed 10 bases, and the junction held 7 bases outside the gene matches. Germline lookup yields CDR1 MNHEY and CDR2 SVGAGI. This clone was recorded a few times. PCR employed 60 Vbeta and 13 Jbeta primers. Sequenced by immunoSEQ multiplex PCR; TCRdb stores in-frame clones only, minus some. The table records 210,000 or so clones, roughly 83% of them present only once. These donors, healthy bone marrow donors, were studied. This chain joins TRBV6-5 and TRBJ1-2; 7 bases fit TRBD1. The source is a girl between 5 and 17 years old in good health and CMV-seronegative. The sequencing sample was made of PBMCs. The chain's CDR3 is CASSYGPGGYYTF. The DNA for the CDR3 is TGTGCCAGCAGTTACGGACCAGGGGGTTACTACACCTTC.